This entry lists 27 T cell receptor beta chains sequenced from one sample in a study of human T cells and chemical hapten exposure. Documented time point: patch test 2, 6 weeks after DPC sensitization. Treatment here: therapeutic diphenylcyclopropenone sensitization with weekly scalp DPC. TCRdb independently ran MiXCR on the RACE reads; one entry per CDR3 protein. The sample includes 35,000 to 50,000 distinct CDR3 sequences, just under 9% of them seen just once. Material: whole blood, obtained in connection with sensitization to the hapten diphenylcyclopropenone (DPC). These receptors were obtained from a middle-aged woman with alopecia areata. Some clones in this sample may be carry-over from other donors' samples.

At least ten counts were recorded for this clonotype. The genes are TRBV20-1 and TRBJ1-2; possibly TRBD1 for D (5 bases). Germline V gives CDR1 DFQATT, CDR2 SNEGSKA (reference sequence). V was trimmed by 3 bases and J by 3 bases, leaving 5 bases between them. The CDR3 is made up of 11 amino acids. The CDR3 DNA sequence: TGCAGTGCTAGGGGGGACTATGGCTACACCTTC. Translated: CSARGDYGYTF.

This clonotype showed up many times. The genes are TRBV29-1 and TRBJ2-2; 9 bases fit TRBD1. Looked up from germline, CDR1 is SQVTM and CDR2 is ANQGSEA. J lost 0 bases, V lost 5 bases, and 4 bases had no gene match. The CDR3 runs 15 residues. The CDR3 nucleotides read TGCAGCGTTAGGACAGGGGCCTCGAACACCGGGGAGCTGTTTTTT. It is translated as CSVRTGASNTGELFF.

The sample holds many counts of this clonotype. The chain employs TRBV7-9 and TRBJ1-2; unclear D gene. Trimming shortened V by 1 base and J by 0 bases, and 9 bases separated the two germline ends. The length of the CDR3 is 15 residues. In germline, CDR1 is SEHNR, CDR2 FQNEAQ (reference sequence). The CDR3 DNA is TGTGCCAGCAGCTTAGGGGTAGCGTCTAACTATGGCTACACCTTC. Protein sequence: CASSLGVASNYGYTF.

This clonotype was recorded at least ten times. The chain couples TRBV7-2 to TRBJ2-1; 14 positions agree with TRBD2. Germline V gives CDR1 SGHTA, CDR2 FQGNSA. J gave up 1 base and V 5 bases, and 10 bases lay outside the gene matches. This CDR3 region has 19 residues. CDR3 amino acids: CASSPGQTSGGVSYNEQFF. In nucleotides, the CDR3 is TGTGCCAGCAGCCCGGGACAGACTAGCGGGGGGGTATCCTACAATGAGCAGTTCTTC.

This clonotype was seen more than once but under ten times. The chain carries TRBV28 and TRBJ2-3; D may be TRBD1 (5 bases). The CDR3 totals 13 residues. Trimming stripped 3 bases from V and 2 bases from J, with 6 bases between. Germline CDR1 MDHEN, CDR2 SYDVKM. The CDR3 sequence: CASSLTATDTQYF. Written as DNA, the CDR3 is TGTGCCAGCAGTTTGACAGCCACAGATACGCAGTATTTT. Complete variable domain (other parts from reference TRBV28 and TRBJ2-3): DVKVTQSSRYLVKRTGEKVFLECVQDMDHENMFWYRQDPGLGLRLIYFSYDVKMKEKGDIPEGYSVSREKKERFSLILESASTNQTSMYLCASSLTATDTQYFGPGTRLTVL.

This clonotype was seen many times. The chain employs TRBV19 and TRBJ2-4; D possibly corresponds to TRBD2 (5 bases). V lost 4 bases, J lost 1 base, and 14 bases lay in between. Looked up from germline, CDR1 is LNHDA and CDR2 is SQIVND (reference sequence). This CDR3 comprises 16 residues. Here the CDR3 DNA reads TGTGCCAGTAGTACATCCCCCACGGGGGCCAAAAACATTCAGTACTTC. Its translation: CASSTSPTGAKNIQYF.

This clonotype has ten or more counts. V gene TRBV24-1 combines with J gene TRBJ2-3; 7 nucleotides match TRBD1. CDR3 length: 17 residues. The germline V gene encodes CDR1 KGHDR and CDR2 SFDVKD. The J segment lost 0 bases and the V segment lost 6 bases, leaving 11 bases of the junction unmatched. CDR3 protein: CATSPVPGQPSTDTQYF. CDR3 sequence (DNA): TGTGCCACCAGTCCCGTTCCGGGACAGCCGAGCACAGATACGCAGTATTTT.

The J gene is TRBJ1-1, the V gene TRBV10-3, with 9 bases matching TRBD1. Germline assignment: CDR1 ENHRY and CDR2 SYGVKD. The CDR3 runs to 12 residues. V shed 10 bases, J shed 5 bases, and the junction held 5 bases outside the gene matches. CDR3 nucleotides: TGTGCCACCACCGGGACAGGGACTGAAGCTTTCTTT. It encodes CATTGTGTEAFF.

This clonotype was detected ten times or more. This chain joins TRBV29-1 and TRBJ2-1, with D unresolved. This CDR3 comprises 14 residues. Germline V gene sequence: CDR1 SQVTM, CDR2 ANQGSEA. The V end was cut by 8 bases, the J end by 0 bases, with 14 bases between. CDR3 in amino acids: CSSRKRSSYNEQFF. CDR3 nucleotide sequence: TGCAGCTCTAGAAAACGGAGCTCCTACAATGAGCAGTTCTTC.

This clonotype was seen at least ten times. This chain joins TRBV6-1 and TRBJ2-7; 8 positions match TRBD2. In germline, CDR1 is MNHNS, CDR2 SASEGT. With V trimmed by 3 bases and J by 9 bases, 13 bases remained unmatched. The CDR3 contains 15 residues. The CDR3 DNA is TGTGCCAGCAGTGATAGCGGGGCAGCAACCTGGGGGCAGTACTTC. This sequence encodes CASSDSGAATWGQYF.

The sample holds many counts of this clonotype. The chain employs TRBV4-1 and TRBJ2-1; no firm D call. Trimming stripped 3 bases from V and 9 bases from J, with 9 bases between. CDR1 and CDR2 (germline): MGHRA, YSYEKL. This CDR3 has 12 amino acids. In DNA, the CDR3 is TGCGCCAGCAGCCACGTTCCGGTTGAGCAGTTCTTC. Protein: CASSHVPVEQFF.

This clonotype was seen only a few times. This chain uses TRBV6-4 with TRBJ2-3; 7 nucleotides agree with TRBD2. The CDR3 spans 14 residues. The V gene's germline CDR1 is MRHNA and CDR2 SNTAGT. Trimming cost V 3 bases and J 2 bases; bases outside gene matches: 2. CDR3 coding DNA: TGTGCCAGCAGTGAAGGGAGGGACACAGATACGCAGTATTTT. Encoded protein: CASSEGRDTDTQYF.

This chain joins TRBV4-2 and TRBJ1-2, with D tentatively TRBD1 (6 bases). V shed 6 bases and J shed 5 bases, with 16 bases lying between them. The germline CDR1 and CDR2 sequences are LGHNA and YNFKEQ. The CDR3 consists of 14 residues. This chain's CDR3 is CASSGPNGQYGYTF. The CDR3 DNA reads as TGTGCCAGCAGTGGACCAAATGGACAGTATGGCTACACCTTC.

This clonotype was seen many times. One end of the junction does not line up with germline, which may come from a read error. The chain joins TRBV7-9 to TRBJ2-5, with 9 bases matching TRBD1. Looked up from germline, CDR1 is SEHNR and CDR2 is FQNEAQ (reference sequence). CDR3 length equals 14 residues. The DNA for the CDR3 is TGTGCCAGCAGCTCCACAGGGGGCCAAGGGACCCAGTACTTC. Amino acids: CASSSTGGQGTQYF.

This clonotype has ten or more counts. One end of the junction does not line up with germline, which may come from a read error. The chain recombines TRBV20-1 with TRBJ2-5; D ambiguous. The CDR3 consists of 11 residues. Germline CDR1 is DFQATT and CDR2 is SNEGSKA (reference sequence). CDR3 nucleotides: TGCAGTGCTAGAGACCGAACGAAAGTCTCCTTC. Protein sequence: CSARDRTKVSF.

This clonotype was recorded many times. V is TRBV6-4 and J is TRBJ2-2; D unresolved. CDR1 is MRHNA, CDR2 SNTAGT, per germline. The germline V and J ends were trimmed by 4 bases and 3 bases, with 6 bases remaining between them. The CDR3 consists of 13 residues. CDR3 sequence (DNA): TGTGCCAGCAGTGGGTCTGACACCGGGGAGCTGTTTTTT. Encoded protein: CASSGSDTGELFF.

This clonotype has a count of ten or more. The chain employs TRBV5-5 and TRBJ2-1, with D possibly TRBD2 on 5 matching bases. The CDR3 consists of 16 residues. Per the germline V gene, CDR1 is SGHKS and CDR2 is YYEKEE (reference sequence). The V end was cut by 2 bases, the J end by 4 bases, with 16 bases between. The CDR3 nucleotides are TGTGCCAGCAGCTTACACTCTGCGGGTTCTTACAATGAGCAGTTCTTC. Amino acids: CASSLHSAGSYNEQFF.

This clonotype showed up many times. This rearrangement joins TRBV9 to TRBJ2-6; a possible D gene is TRBD1 (6 bases). CDR1 and CDR2 (germline): SGDLS, YYNGEE. This CDR3 region has 19 residues. V lost 4 bases and J 1 base, leaving 21 bases between the germline ends. The CDR3 nucleotides read TGTGCCAGCAGCTTCTTGGGACACCTGGGGCAATCTGGGGCCAACGTCCTGACTTTC. Its translation is CASSFLGHLGQSGANVLTF.

This clonotype came up many times. The chain links TRBV6-2 or TRBV6-3 to TRBJ2-5; D is ambiguous. Germline V gives CDR1 MNHEY, CDR2 SVGEGT. This CDR3 region has 14 residues. V shed 0 bases and J shed 3 bases, with 8 bases lying between them. CDR3 sequence (DNA): TGTGCCAGCAGTTACTCGGAGATTAAAGAGACCCAGTACTTC. Protein product: CASSYSEIKETQYF.

This chain links TRBV4-1 with TRBJ1-1; D remains ambiguous. V shed 5 bases and J shed 0 bases, with 13 bases lying between them. Germline V gives CDR1 MGHRA, CDR2 YSYEKL. The length of the CDR3 is 15 residues. The CDR3 here is CASSSRTGLNTEAFF. The CDR3 DNA reads TGCGCCAGCAGCTCTCGGACCGGACTGAACACTGAAGCTTTCTTT.

Only a few counts were recorded for this clonotype. The rearrangement joins TRBV28 to TRBJ1-1; the D is unclear. With 6 bases removed from V and 0 bases from J, the gap between germline ends came to 14 bases. The germline V gene encodes CDR1 MDHEN and CDR2 SYDVKM. This CDR3 comprises 15 residues. The CDR3 region is CASRGYMGMNTEAFF. The DNA of the CDR3 is TGTGCCAGCAGGGGATACATGGGAATGAACACTGAAGCTTTCTTT.

This clonotype has more than one count but fewer than ten. The chain couples TRBV19 to TRBJ1-2; no definite D call. CDR1 LNHDA and CDR2 SQIVND come from the germline V gene (reference sequence). V gave up 7 bases and J gave up 4 bases, with 19 bases separating them. There are 15 residues in the CDR3. CDR3 region: CASTPKKTLSYGYTF. The DNA for the CDR3 is TGTGCCAGTACCCCGAAAAAGACACTTTCCTATGGCTACACCTTC.

The chain combines TRBV6-2 or TRBV6-3 with TRBJ2-7; D uncertain. The CDR3 length is 11 residues. V lost 4 bases, J lost 3 bases, and 4 bases lay in between. Germline CDR1 is MNHEY and CDR2 is SVGEGT. Here the CDR3 reads CASSFNYEQYF. The CDR3, as DNA: TGTGCCAGCAGTTTCAACTACGAGCAGTACTTC.

This clonotype was seen many times. The V call is TRBV4-2, the J call TRBJ2-2; D is uncertain. This CDR3 region has 19 residues. The V and J ends lost 0 bases and 5 bases respectively, with 22 bases between them. Germline V gives CDR1 LGHNA, CDR2 YNFKEQ. CDR3 in amino acids: CASSQDQRLGISYTGELFF. In nucleotides, the CDR3 is TGTGCCAGCAGCCAAGATCAACGCTTGGGTATTAGCTATACCGGGGAGCTGTTTTTT.

This clonotype has at least ten counts. V and J are TRBV6-5 and TRBJ1-1, with 10 bases that match TRBD1. V shed 5 bases, J shed 1 base, and the junction held 13 bases outside the gene matches. The CDR3 runs 18 residues. In germline, CDR1 is MNHEY, CDR2 SVGAGI. The CDR3 bases are TGTGCCAGCAGTCTTCAAGTCCCGGGACAGGGGTCGAACACTGAAGCTTTCTTT. This sequence encodes CASSLQVPGQGSNTEAFF.

This clonotype has at least ten counts. The chain links TRBV5-5 to TRBJ2-4, with 10 nucleotides matching TRBD1. The CDR3 loop spans 15 amino acids. Germline values: CDR1 SGHKS, CDR2 YYEKEE (reference sequence). After removal of 5 bases from V and 8 bases from J, the junction contained 10 bases not matched to a gene. CDR3 nucleotides: TGTGCCAGCAGGGCCGGGACAGGGGAGAATGACATTCAGTACTTC. Its protein is CASRAGTGENDIQYF.

This clonotype occurred many times. This rearrangement joins TRBV7-8 to TRBJ2-5; TRBD2 might be the D (6 bases). Germline V gene sequence: CDR1 SGHVS, CDR2 FQNEAQ. V lost 1 base, J lost 4 bases, and 13 bases lay in between. The CDR3 spans 15 residues. The CDR3 region is CASSLVGGVGETQYF. The CDR3 region has the DNA TGTGCCAGCAGCTTAGTTGGCGGGGTCGGAGAGACCCAGTACTTC. Using reference TRBV7-8 and TRBJ2-5 for the parts outside the CDR3, the full variable domain is GAGVSQSPRYKVAKRGQDVALRCDPISGHVSLFWYQQALGQGPEFLTYFQNEAQLDKSGLPSDRFFAERPEGSVSTLKIQRTQQEDSAVYLCASSLVGGVGETQYFGPGTRLLVL.